A few counts support the clone carrying this TCR beta chain. The antigen is unknown. These data are taken from a study of cytomegalovirus exposure and HLA in healthy donors. Findings and caveats of the study: The presence/absence work took it that sequencing depth was about the same across donors.

The PCR made use of 60 Vbeta and 13 Jbeta primers. Sequencing was performed with immunoSEQ multiplex PCR; in TCRdb, only in-frame clones are kept and a portion is missing. This sample has some 140,000 clones, with approximately 74% found just once. The CDR3 has 16 amino acids. CDR1 and CDR2 (germline): SSHAT, FNYEAQ (reference sequence). With 0 bases clipped from V and 2 bases from J, the junction kept 4 bases outside the gene matches. The TCR originated in a man aged 18-30 years in good health and CMV-seronegative. V and J are TRBV7-7 and TRBJ2-3; TRBD2 aligns across 8 bases. The sequencing input was PBMCs. The CDR3 protein is CASSLASGGTTDTQYF. In DNA, the CDR3 is TGTGCCAGCAGCTTAGCAAGCGGGGGCACCACAGATACGCAGTATTTT.